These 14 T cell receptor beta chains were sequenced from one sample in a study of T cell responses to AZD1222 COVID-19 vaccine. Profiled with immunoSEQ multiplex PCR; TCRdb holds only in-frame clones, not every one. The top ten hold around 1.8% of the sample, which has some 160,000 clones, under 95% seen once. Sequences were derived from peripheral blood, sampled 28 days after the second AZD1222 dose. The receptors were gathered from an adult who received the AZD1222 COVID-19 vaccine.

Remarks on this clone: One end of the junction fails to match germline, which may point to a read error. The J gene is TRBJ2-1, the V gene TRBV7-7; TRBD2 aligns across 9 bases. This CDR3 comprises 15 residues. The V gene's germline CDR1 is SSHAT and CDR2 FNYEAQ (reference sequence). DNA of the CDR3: TGTGCTAGCAGCTTAGGGGGGACTAGCAGCAATGAGCAGTTCTTC. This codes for CASSLGGTSSNEQFF.

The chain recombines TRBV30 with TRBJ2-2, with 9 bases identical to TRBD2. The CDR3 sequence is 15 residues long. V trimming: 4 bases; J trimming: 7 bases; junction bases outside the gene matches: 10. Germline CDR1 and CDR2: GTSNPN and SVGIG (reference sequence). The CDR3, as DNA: TGTGCCTGGAATAGCGGGAGTGGGGCAATCGGGGAGCTGTTTTTT. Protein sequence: CAWNSGSGAIGELFF.

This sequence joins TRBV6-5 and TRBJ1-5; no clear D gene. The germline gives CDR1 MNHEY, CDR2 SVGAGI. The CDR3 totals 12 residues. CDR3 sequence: CASGQNNQPQHF. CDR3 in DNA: TGTGCGAGCGGGCAAAATAATCAGCCCCAGCATTTT.

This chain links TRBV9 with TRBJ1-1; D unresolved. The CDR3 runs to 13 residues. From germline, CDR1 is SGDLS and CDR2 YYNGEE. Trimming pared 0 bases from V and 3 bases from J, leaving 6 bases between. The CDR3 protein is CASSVGGYTEAFF. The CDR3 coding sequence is TGTGCCAGCAGCGTAGGTGGGTACACTGAAGCTTTCTTT.

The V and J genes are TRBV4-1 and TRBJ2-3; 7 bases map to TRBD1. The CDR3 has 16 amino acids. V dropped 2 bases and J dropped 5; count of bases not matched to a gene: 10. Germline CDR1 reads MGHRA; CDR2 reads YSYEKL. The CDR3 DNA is TGCGCCAGCAGCCAATCGGACAGGCCAGCCCAAGATACGCAGTATTTT. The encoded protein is CASSQSDRPAQDTQYF.

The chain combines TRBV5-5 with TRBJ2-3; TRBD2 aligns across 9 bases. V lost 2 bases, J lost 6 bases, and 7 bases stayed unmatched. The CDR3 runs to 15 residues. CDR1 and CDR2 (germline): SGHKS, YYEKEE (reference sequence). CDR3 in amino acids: CASSFLLAGEDTQYF. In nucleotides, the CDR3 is TGTGCCAGCAGCTTTTTATTAGCGGGAGAGGATACGCAGTATTTT. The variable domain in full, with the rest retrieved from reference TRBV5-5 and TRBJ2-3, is DAGVTQSPTHLIKTRGQQVTLRCSPISGHKSVSWYQQVLGQGPQFIFQYYEKEERGRGNFPDRFSARQFPNYSSELNVNALLLGDSALYLCASSFLLAGEDTQYFGPGTRLTVL.

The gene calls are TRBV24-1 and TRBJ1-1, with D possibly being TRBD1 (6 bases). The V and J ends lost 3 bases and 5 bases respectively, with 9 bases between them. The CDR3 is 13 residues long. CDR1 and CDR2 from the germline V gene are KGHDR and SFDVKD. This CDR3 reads CATSDERGTEAFF. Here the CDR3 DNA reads TGTGCCACCAGTGATGAGAGGGGGACTGAAGCTTTCTTT.

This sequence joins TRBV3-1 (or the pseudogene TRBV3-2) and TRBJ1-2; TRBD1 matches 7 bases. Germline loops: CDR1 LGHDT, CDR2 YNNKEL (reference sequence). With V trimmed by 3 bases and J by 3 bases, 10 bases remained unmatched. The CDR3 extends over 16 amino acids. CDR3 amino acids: CASSHLGQRADYGYTF. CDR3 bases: TGTGCCAGCAGCCATCTGGGACAGCGGGCGGACTATGGCTACACCTTC.

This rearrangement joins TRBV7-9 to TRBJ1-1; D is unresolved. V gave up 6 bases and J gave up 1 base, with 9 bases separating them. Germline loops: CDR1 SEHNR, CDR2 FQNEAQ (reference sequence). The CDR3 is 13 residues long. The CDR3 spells CASRINPNTEAFF. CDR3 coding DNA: TGTGCCAGCAGGATAAACCCGAACACTGAAGCTTTCTTT.

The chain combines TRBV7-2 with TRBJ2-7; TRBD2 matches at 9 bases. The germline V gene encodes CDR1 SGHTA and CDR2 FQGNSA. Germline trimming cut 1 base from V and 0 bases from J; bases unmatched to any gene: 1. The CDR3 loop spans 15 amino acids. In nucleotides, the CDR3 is TGTGCCAGCAGCTTAGAGACTAGCGGCTCCTACGAGCAGTACTTC. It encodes CASSLETSGSYEQYF. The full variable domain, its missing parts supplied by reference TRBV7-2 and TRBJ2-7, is GAGVSQSPSNKVTEKGKDVELRCDPISGHTALYWYRQSLGQGLEFLIYFQGNSAPDKSGLPSDRFSAERTGGSVSTLTIQRTQQEDSAVYLCASSLETSGSYEQYFGPGTRLTVT.

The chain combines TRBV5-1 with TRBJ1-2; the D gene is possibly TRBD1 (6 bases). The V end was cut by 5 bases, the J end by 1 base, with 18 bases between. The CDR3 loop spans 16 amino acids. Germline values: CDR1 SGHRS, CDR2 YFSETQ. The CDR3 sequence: CASRQQYREYNYGYTF. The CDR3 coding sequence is TGCGCCAGCAGACAGCAATACAGGGAGTATAACTATGGCTACACCTTC.

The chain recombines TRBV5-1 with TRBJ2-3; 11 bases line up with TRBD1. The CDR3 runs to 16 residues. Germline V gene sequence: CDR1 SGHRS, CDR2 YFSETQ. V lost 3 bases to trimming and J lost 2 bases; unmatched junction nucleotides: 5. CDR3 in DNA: TGCGCCAGCAGCTCAGGGACAGGGGGTTCCACAGATACGCAGTATTTT. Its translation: CASSSGTGGSTDTQYF.

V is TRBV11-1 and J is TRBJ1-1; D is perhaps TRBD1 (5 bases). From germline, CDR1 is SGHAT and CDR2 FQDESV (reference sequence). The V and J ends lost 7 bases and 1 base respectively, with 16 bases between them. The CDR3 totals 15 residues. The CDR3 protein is CASTISGTGNTEAFF. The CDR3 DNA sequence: TGTGCCAGCACCATATCCGGGACGGGGAACACTGAAGCTTTCTTT. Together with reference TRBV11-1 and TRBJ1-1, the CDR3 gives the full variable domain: EAEVAQSPRYKITEKSQAVAFWCDPISGHATLYWYRQILGQGPELLVQFQDESVVDDSQLPKDRFSAERLKGVDSTLKIQPAELGDSAMYLCASTISGTGNTEAFFGQGTRLTVV.

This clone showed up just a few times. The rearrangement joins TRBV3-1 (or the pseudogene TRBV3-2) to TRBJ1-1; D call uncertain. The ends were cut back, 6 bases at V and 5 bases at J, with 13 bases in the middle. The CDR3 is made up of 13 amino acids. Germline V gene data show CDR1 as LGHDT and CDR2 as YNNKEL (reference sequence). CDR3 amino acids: CASSPAWRTEAFF. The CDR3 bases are TGTGCCAGCAGTCCCGCCTGGAGGACTGAAGCTTTCTTT.